This is a list of T cell receptor beta chains from one sample in a study of response to subunit inactivated influenza vaccine. TCRdb reprocessed the RT-PCR reads with MiXCR, giving one entry per CDR3 protein. The data contain about 570,000 distinct CDR3 sequences, 12% of them singletons. Sequences were derived from PBMCs from blood, sampled on the day of vaccination. These receptors were collected from a man in his fifties who received an inactivated influenza vaccine. Both conserved end residues are part of each CDR3. Each record gives: clone size, V gene, D gene, J gene, CDR3 protein, CDR3 DNA. The D gene is left open where the match is weak. The size entry is marked missing in some rows and otherwise reads once, few, many or a size class.

abundance: -
v_gene: TRBV11-2
d_gene: -
j_gene: TRBJ2-7
CDR3aa: CASSLGMRGEQYF
CDR3nt: TGTGCCAGCAGCTTAGGAATGAGGGGAGAGCAGTACTTC

abundance: few
v_gene: TRBV11-2
d_gene: -
j_gene: TRBJ2-2
CDR3aa: CASNEQTGELFF
CDR3nt: TGTGCCAGCAACGAGCAAACCGGGGAGCTGTTTTTT

abundance: -
v_gene: TRBV5-1
d_gene: -
j_gene: TRBJ2-2
CDR3aa: CASSLEGRANTGELFF
CDR3nt: TGCGCCAGCAGCTTGGAAGGGCGGGCGAACACCGGGGAGCTGTTTTTT

abundance: few
v_gene: TRBV4-3
d_gene: -
j_gene: TRBJ2-1
CDR3aa: CASSQDWSGASYYNEQFF
CDR3nt: TGCGCCAGCAGCCAAGACTGGTCCGGGGCCAGTTATTACAATGAGCAGTTCTTC

abundance: few
v_gene: TRBV7-2
d_gene: -
j_gene: TRBJ2-3
CDR3aa: CASSPGTGRGDTQYF
CDR3nt: TGTGCCAGCAGCCCCGGGACGGGAAGAGGGGATACGCAGTATTTT

abundance: -
v_gene: TRBV11-2
d_gene: TRBD1
j_gene: TRBJ2-5
CDR3aa: CASRGQGGKTQYF
CDR3nt: TGTGCCAGCAGAGGACAGGGTGGAAAGACCCAGTACTTC

abundance: -
v_gene: TRBV12-3/TRBV12-4
d_gene: TRBD2
j_gene: TRBJ2-1
CDR3aa: CASSLRLAAYNEQFF
CDR3nt: TGTGCCAGCAGTTTGCGGCTAGCGGCCTACAATGAGCAGTTCTTC

abundance: few
v_gene: TRBV28
d_gene: TRBD2
j_gene: TRBJ2-7
CDR3aa: CASSSGRNSYEQYF
CDR3nt: TGTGCCAGCAGCAGCGGGAGGAACTCCTACGAGCAGTACTTC

abundance: few
v_gene: TRBV27
d_gene: -
j_gene: TRBJ2-1
CDR3aa: CASSRLVISNEQFF
CDR3nt: TGTGCCAGCAGCCGACTAGTTATCTCCAATGAGCAGTTCTTC

abundance: few
v_gene: TRBV24-1
d_gene: TRBD2
j_gene: TRBJ2-3
CDR3aa: CATSDPLWEREGLNTQYF
CDR3nt: TGTGCCACCAGTGATCCCCTGTGGGAGCGGGAGGGCCTGAATACGCAGTATTTT

abundance: few
v_gene: TRBV7-6
d_gene: -
j_gene: TRBJ2-1
CDR3aa: CASSLGPGGGEQFF
CDR3nt: TGTGCCAGCAGCTTAGGCCCCGGCGGAGGTGAGCAGTTCTTC

abundance: -
v_gene: TRBV20-1
d_gene: TRBD1
j_gene: TRBJ2-7
CDR3aa: CSASTGTGLYEQYF
CDR3nt: TGCAGTGCTTCCACCGGGACAGGACTTTACGAGCAGTACTTC

abundance: -
v_gene: TRBV2
d_gene: TRBD2
j_gene: TRBJ2-1
CDR3aa: CASSEKFSGRANNEQFF
CDR3nt: TGTGCCAGCAGTGAGAAGTTTAGCGGGAGGGCCAACAATGAGCAGTTCTTC

abundance: few
v_gene: TRBV12-3/TRBV12-4
d_gene: TRBD1
j_gene: TRBJ2-7
CDR3aa: CASSLRTGGLYEQYF
CDR3nt: TGTGCCAGCAGTTTAAGGACAGGGGGCTTATACGAGCAGTACTTC

abundance: -
v_gene: TRBV20-1
d_gene: -
j_gene: TRBJ2-3
CDR3aa: CSATFLGGPADTQYF
CDR3nt: TGCAGTGCTACCTTCCTGGGGGGGCCGGCAGATACGCAGTATTTT

abundance: few
v_gene: TRBV29-1
d_gene: -
j_gene: TRBJ2-7
CDR3aa: CSVTVSYEQYF
CDR3nt: TGCAGCGTTACAGTCTCCTACGAGCAGTACTTC

abundance: few
v_gene: TRBV29-1
d_gene: TRBD1
j_gene: TRBJ1-1
CDR3aa: CSVSQGAYTEAFF
CDR3nt: TGCAGCGTTTCCCAGGGGGCGTACACTGAAGCTTTCTTT

abundance: few
v_gene: TRBV29-1
d_gene: -
j_gene: TRBJ2-3
CDR3aa: CSVADRDTSTDTQYF
CDR3nt: TGCAGCGTCGCCGACCGGGACACTAGCACAGATACGCAGTATTTT

abundance: many
v_gene: TRBV4-3
d_gene: TRBD1
j_gene: TRBJ1-5
CDR3aa: CASSRTYRDRDQPQHF
CDR3nt: TGCGCCAGCAGCCGGACATACCGGGACAGAGATCAGCCCCAGCATTTT

abundance: -
v_gene: TRBV7-8
d_gene: -
j_gene: TRBJ2-3
CDR3aa: CASSFNLKGTDTQYF
CDR3nt: TGTGCCAGCAGCTTTAATCTGAAGGGGACAGATACGCAGTATTTT

abundance: -
v_gene: TRBV11-2
d_gene: -
j_gene: TRBJ2-2
CDR3aa: CASSSVSAGYLSTGELFF
CDR3nt: TGTGCCAGCAGCTCCGTCTCCGCGGGCTACTTGAGCACCGGGGAGCTGTTTTTT

abundance: -
v_gene: TRBV19
d_gene: TRBD2
j_gene: TRBJ2-7
CDR3aa: CASSSLAGSDYEQYF
CDR3nt: TGTGCCAGTAGTTCCCTAGCGGGGTCGGATTACGAGCAGTACTTC

abundance: -
v_gene: TRBV7-2
d_gene: -
j_gene: TRBJ2-3
CDR3aa: CASSLGVYSDTQYF
CDR3nt: TGTGCCAGCAGCTTAGGGGTTTATTCCGATACGCAGTATTTT

abundance: many
v_gene: TRBV5-1
d_gene: TRBD1
j_gene: TRBJ2-7
CDR3aa: CASSWTGLTYEQYF
CDR3nt: TGCGCCAGCAGCTGGACAGGGCTGACCTACGAGCAGTACTTC

abundance: -
v_gene: TRBV7-8
d_gene: TRBD1
j_gene: TRBJ2-5
CDR3aa: CASSSSDREETQYF
CDR3nt: TGTGCCAGCAGCTCCTCGGACAGGGAAGAGACCCAGTACTTC

abundance: few
v_gene: TRBV7-2
d_gene: -
j_gene: TRBJ2-5
CDR3aa: CASSFRAGGGKETQYF
CDR3nt: TGTGCCAGCAGCTTTAGGGCAGGGGGGGGGAAAGAGACCCAGTACTTC

abundance: many
v_gene: TRBV20-1
d_gene: -
j_gene: TRBJ1-2
CDR3aa: CSARDNPGVGYTF
CDR3nt: TGCAGTGCTAGAGATAACCCCGGCGTTGGCTACACCTTC

abundance: many
v_gene: TRBV7-9
d_gene: -
j_gene: TRBJ2-7
CDR3aa: CASSSPSSYEQYF
CDR3nt: TGTGCCAGCAGCTCACCCAGCTCCTACGAGCAGTACTTC

abundance: -
v_gene: TRBV19
d_gene: TRBD1
j_gene: TRBJ2-3
CDR3aa: CASSRDRGTADTQYF
CDR3nt: TGTGCCAGTAGTCGGGACAGGGGAACAGCAGATACGCAGTATTTT

abundance: few
v_gene: TRBV6-2/TRBV6-3
d_gene: TRBD2
j_gene: TRBJ2-2
CDR3aa: CASSPLAGGAGELFF
CDR3nt: TGTGCCAGCAGTCCCCTAGCGGGGGGTGCCGGGGAGCTGTTTTTT

abundance: -
v_gene: TRBV7-2
d_gene: -
j_gene: TRBJ2-1
CDR3aa: CASSALGPYNEQFF
CDR3nt: TGTGCCAGCAGCGCCCTTGGGCCCTACAATGAGCAGTTCTTC

abundance: many
v_gene: TRBV29-1
d_gene: -
j_gene: TRBJ1-5
CDR3aa: CSVAENSNQPQHF
CDR3nt: TGCAGCGTTGCCGAAAATAGCAATCAGCCCCAGCATTTT

abundance: -
v_gene: TRBV30
d_gene: -
j_gene: TRBJ1-6
CDR3aa: CAWNEDSSYNSPLHF
CDR3nt: TGTGCCTGGAACGAGGATAGCTCCTATAATTCACCCCTCCACTTT

abundance: once
v_gene: TRBV6-1
d_gene: -
j_gene: TRBJ1-2
CDR3aa: CASSESSLRINYGYTF
CDR3nt: TGTGCCAGCAGTGAATCCTCTCTACGGATTAACTATGGCTACACCTTC

abundance: few
v_gene: TRBV7-9
d_gene: -
j_gene: TRBJ1-5
CDR3aa: CASSLAGGYGQPQHF
CDR3nt: TGTGCCAGCAGCTTAGCCGGGGGGTACGGTCAGCCCCAGCATTTT

abundance: many
v_gene: TRBV27
d_gene: TRBD2
j_gene: TRBJ2-1
CDR3aa: CASSLAGGAYNEQFF
CDR3nt: TGTGCCAGCAGCTTAGCCGGGGGGGCCTACAATGAGCAGTTCTTC

abundance: few
v_gene: TRBV15
d_gene: -
j_gene: TRBJ1-2
CDR3aa: CATSRDPWPGTNGYTF
CDR3nt: TGTGCCACCAGCAGAGACCCTTGGCCGGGTACGAATGGCTACACCTTC

abundance: many
v_gene: TRBV27
d_gene: -
j_gene: TRBJ2-4
CDR3aa: CASSLGVPMTTKNIQYF
CDR3nt: TGTGCCAGCAGTTTAGGGGTCCCAATGACGACCAAAAACATTCAGTACTTC

abundance: -
v_gene: TRBV12-3/TRBV12-4
d_gene: -
j_gene: TRBJ1-2
CDR3aa: CASSLSDRQSTF
CDR3nt: TGTGCCAGCAGTTTATCGGACAGACAGTCGACCTTC

abundance: few
v_gene: TRBV30
d_gene: -
j_gene: TRBJ1-4
CDR3aa: CAWSVTSLNEKLFF
CDR3nt: TGTGCCTGGAGTGTAACCAGTCTAAATGAAAAACTGTTTTTT

abundance: many
v_gene: TRBV12-3/TRBV12-4
d_gene: -
j_gene: TRBJ1-5
CDR3aa: CASSLMGRIQPQHF
CDR3nt: TGTGCCAGCAGTTTAATGGGACGCATTCAGCCCCAGCATTTT

abundance: -
v_gene: TRBV18
d_gene: -
j_gene: TRBJ1-1
CDR3aa: CASSPPMVTEAFF
CDR3nt: TGTGCCAGCTCACCACCGATGGTCACTGAAGCTTTCTTT

abundance: -
v_gene: TRBV15
d_gene: -
j_gene: TRBJ2-1
CDR3aa: CATSRDHESSYNEQFF
CDR3nt: TGTGCCACCAGCAGAGATCATGAGAGCTCCTACAATGAGCAGTTCTTC

abundance: few
v_gene: TRBV4-1
d_gene: TRBD2
j_gene: TRBJ2-5
CDR3aa: CASSQVGGTETQYF
CDR3nt: TGCGCCAGCAGCCAAGTGGGGGGGACGGAGACCCAGTACTTC

abundance: -
v_gene: TRBV3-1
d_gene: -
j_gene: TRBJ1-2
CDR3aa: CASSVGHGNYGYTF
CDR3nt: TGTGCCAGCAGCGTTGGACACGGAAACTATGGCTACACCTTC

abundance: -
v_gene: TRBV5-1
d_gene: TRBD1
j_gene: TRBJ2-6
CDR3aa: CASSPGTGVYSGANVLTF
CDR3nt: TGCGCCAGCAGCCCAGGGACAGGGGTCTACTCCGGGGCCAACGTCCTGACTTTC

abundance: -
v_gene: TRBV7-9
d_gene: -
j_gene: TRBJ1-2
CDR3aa: CASSAQRIYGYTF
CDR3nt: TGTGCCAGCAGCGCCCAGAGAATCTATGGCTACACCTTC

abundance: once
v_gene: TRBV5-4
d_gene: -
j_gene: TRBJ2-3
CDR3aa: CASSLGFGGGTDTQYF
CDR3nt: TGTGCCAGCAGCTTGGGGTTCGGCGGGGGCACAGATACGCAGTATTTT

abundance: -
v_gene: TRBV9
d_gene: TRBD2
j_gene: TRBJ2-1
CDR3aa: CASSGAGGDNEQFF
CDR3nt: TGTGCCAGCAGCGGGGCGGGGGGAGACAATGAGCAGTTCTTC

abundance: few
v_gene: TRBV16
d_gene: -
j_gene: TRBJ1-1
CDR3aa: CASSQRQNLNTEAFF
CDR3nt: TGTGCCAGCAGCCAAAGACAGAACCTGAACACTGAAGCTTTCTTT

abundance: few
v_gene: TRBV6-1
d_gene: -
j_gene: TRBJ2-7
CDR3aa: CASSEAPRSSYEQYF
CDR3nt: TGTGCCAGCAGTGAAGCGCCTAGGAGCTCCTACGAGCAGTACTTC

abundance: -
v_gene: TRBV12-5
d_gene: -
j_gene: TRBJ1-1
CDR3aa: CASAGGTDTEAFF
CDR3nt: TGTGCTAGTGCCGGGGGCACGGACACTGAAGCTTTCTTT

abundance: -
v_gene: TRBV29-1
d_gene: TRBD2
j_gene: TRBJ2-3
CDR3aa: CSVDGAQLAGGTDTQYF
CDR3nt: TGCAGCGTTGATGGGGCACAACTAGCGGGGGGCACAGATACGCAGTATTTT

abundance: few
v_gene: TRBV5-1
d_gene: -
j_gene: TRBJ1-4
CDR3aa: CASSYLHGLELFF
CDR3nt: TGCGCCAGCAGCTACTTACATGGACTGGAACTGTTTTTT

abundance: few
v_gene: TRBV5-5
d_gene: -
j_gene: TRBJ2-1
CDR3aa: CASSSGAGSSYNEQFF
CDR3nt: TGTGCCAGCAGCTCGGGCGCAGGGAGCTCCTACAATGAGCAGTTCTTC

abundance: few
v_gene: TRBV6-5
d_gene: TRBD2
j_gene: TRBJ2-7
CDR3aa: CASSYLSREGGYEQYF
CDR3nt: TGTGCCAGCAGTTACTTATCGCGGGAGGGCGGGTACGAGCAGTACTTC

abundance: few
v_gene: TRBV20-1
d_gene: TRBD2
j_gene: TRBJ2-2
CDR3aa: CSARLAGLTGELFF
CDR3nt: TGCAGTGCTAGACTAGCGGGACTCACCGGGGAGCTGTTTTTT

abundance: -
v_gene: TRBV30
d_gene: -
j_gene: TRBJ2-7
CDR3aa: CAWSLSSYEQYF
CDR3nt: TGTGCCTGGAGTCTAAGCTCCTACGAGCAGTACTTC

abundance: -
v_gene: TRBV20-1
d_gene: TRBD2
j_gene: TRBJ2-1
CDR3aa: CSASGREGSYNEQFF
CDR3nt: TGCAGTGCTAGCGGGCGGGAGGGCTCCTACAATGAGCAGTTCTTC